Listed here is a single TCR beta chain. Germline V gene lookup returns CDR1 MNHNY and CDR2 SVGAGI (reference sequence). The CDR3 is 13 residues long. The V end was cut by 8 bases, the J end by 4 bases, with 12 bases between. One Seattle source followed patients from active infection through their disease course. These data are taken from a study of blood T cell repertoires in COVID-19. Methods used by the authors: It was from reference gene primer amplification that nucleated cell counts were estimated. The assay was immunoSEQ multiplex PCR, and TCRdb's table has in-frame clones only and misses some. The V and J calls and clone size were taken over from that table, and D and trimming were inferred from the DNA. Here the sample spans 150,000 to 200,000 clones, approximately 80% being singletons.

The sequenced material came from peripheral blood. The sequence was collected from a woman aged 40 to 50 with COVID-19, enrolled during active disease. The chain recombines TRBV6-6 with TRBJ1-3; perhaps TRBD1 as D (6 bases). CDR3 sequence (DNA): TGTGCCAGCGTCGCGACAGGCGGAAACACCATATATTTT. Protein: CASVATGGNTIYF.